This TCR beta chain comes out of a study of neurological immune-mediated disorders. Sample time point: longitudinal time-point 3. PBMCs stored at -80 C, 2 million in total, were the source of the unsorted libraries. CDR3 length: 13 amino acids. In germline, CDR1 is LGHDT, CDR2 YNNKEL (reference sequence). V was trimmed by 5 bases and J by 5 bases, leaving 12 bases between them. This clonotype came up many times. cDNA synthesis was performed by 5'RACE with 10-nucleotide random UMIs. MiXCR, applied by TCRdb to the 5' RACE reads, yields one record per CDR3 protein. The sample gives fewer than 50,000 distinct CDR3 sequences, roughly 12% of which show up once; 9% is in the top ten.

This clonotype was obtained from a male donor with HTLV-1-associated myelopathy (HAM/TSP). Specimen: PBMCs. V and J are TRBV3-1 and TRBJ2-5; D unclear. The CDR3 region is CASSEGYGETQYF. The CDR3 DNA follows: TGTGCCAGCAGCGAAGGCTACGGGGAGACCCAGTACTTC.